This T cell receptor (beta chain) came from a study of blood T cell repertoires in COVID-19 (dated by TCRdb to the early 2020s). As for the study more broadly: Samples from collaborators originated in the United States, Italy and Spain and spanned both the acute and convalescent phases of COVID-19. The material from the prospective study consisted of cDNA or gDNA derived from T cells, B-cell-depleted T cells, or PBMCs. Deeply sampled blood TCRbeta repertoires from subjects exposed to, actively infected with, or recovered from COVID-19 were included in the dataset. A freely available public database, intended as a resource for researchers studying the immune response to SARS-CoV-2, is where the repertoires were released. The samples were drawn from the first 160 participants of the ongoing ImmuneRACE study and from 1,254 subjects provided by 6 global collaborators. A de-identified subject ID, COVID-19 status, age in years and sex were almost always included in the sample metadata. Where available, HLA class I and class II types were taken from metadata supplied by the sample provider and were not determined by assay-based typing.

This clone was seen a single time. It has no known antigen specificity. Base qualities are not provided; no much larger clone lies one nucleotide away. The research as a whole found: The amount of clinical and demographic metadata varied by source and participant and was provided uncurated.

TCRbeta CDR3 regions were amplified from genomic DNA by means of the immunoSEQ Assay, a bias-controlled multiplex PCR. As for the original processing: The number of nucleated cells in each sample was estimated from the amplification of reference gene primers within the assay. Sequence reads were collapsed and filtered to measure the absolute abundance of every unique TCRbeta CDR3 rearrangement. Productive Simpson clonality was computed per sample as the square root of Simpson's diversity index over productive rearrangements. TCRdb retrieved this table from immuneACCESS and kept in-frame rearrangements only. Not all clones are present; in checked studies, unresolved V genes account for under half, and no reason is known for the remainder. That table supplies the V and J calls and clone size; D and trimming were determined from the DNA. Here the sample has hundreds of thousands of clones; approximately 78% occur a single time. The leading ten clones occupy 9.5% to 15% of the sample.

Whole blood was collected in K2EDTA tubes by collaborating institutions according to the institutions' own protocols. For TCRbeta analysis, collaborators shipped samples in one of three forms: frozen whole blood, isolated PBMCs, or DNA extracted from either of those sample types. The sample taken for sequencing was peripheral blood. The sequence derives from an older woman with active or convalescent COVID-19.

The CDR3 amino acid sequence is: CASSSGQGNTEAFF. The DNA reads as follows: TGTGCCAGCAGCTCTGGACAGGGAAACACTGAAGCTTTCTTT. The chain is made from TRBV7-3 and TRBJ1-1, with TRBD1 matching 8 junction bases. Inclusive of the bounding cysteine and phenylalanine, the CDR3 is 14 residues long. The entry retains the CDR3 DNA only, 42 bases that are in frame from base 1. Trimming leaves V shorter by 4 bases and J shorter by 2 bases, with the junction holding 3 bases beyond the gene matches. CDR1 SGHTA and CDR2 FQGTGA were looked up in the germline V gene.